A selection of T cell receptor beta chains follows, all from one sample in a study of blood T cell repertoires in COVID-19. TCRdb keeps only in-frame clones here, not all; method: immunoSEQ multiplex PCR. This table has 350,000 to 550,000 clones, approximately 90% appearing once. Sequencing input: PBMCs or T cells enriched from blood (not recorded which). These receptors were obtained from a man younger than 40 who had recovered from COVID-19. Each CDR3 is given with its conserved first and last residue. The D gene is left open where the match is weak. Size is stated for part of the rows, as once, few or many counts, or as a class when the clone is expanded.

V gene	clone size	D gene	J gene	CDR3 protein	CDR3 DNA
TRBV14	-	-	TRBJ1-3	CASSQAGGIGNTIYF	TGTGCCAGCAGCCAAGCGGGGGGAATTGGAAACACCATATATTTT
TRBV3-1/TRBV3-2	-	-	TRBJ2-1	CASSPAGFQFPSYNEQFF	TGTGCCAGCAGCCCCGCGGGGTTCCAGTTCCCCTCCTACAATGAGCAGTTCTTC
TRBV18	-	-	TRBJ2-3	CASSAQSPAHGDTQYF	TGTGCCAGCTCCGCGCAGAGCCCAGCACACGGGGATACGCAGTATTTT
TRBV7-9	-	-	TRBJ2-3	CASSLDGASTDTQYF	TGTGCCAGCAGCTTAGACGGAGCTAGCACAGATACGCAGTATTTT
TRBV3-1/TRBV3-2	-	TRBD1	TRBJ1-1	CASSRLHRGRDTEAFF	TGTGCCAGCAGCCGACTACACAGGGGGCGGGACACTGAAGCTTTCTTT
TRBV18	-	-	TRBJ1-6	CASSGQKNSPLHF	TGTGCCAGCTCCGGACAGAAAAATTCACCCCTCCACTTT
TRBV29-1	-	-	TRBJ2-7	CSVVKTSAWEQYF	TGCAGCGTTGTTAAGACTAGTGCCTGGGAGCAGTACTTC
TRBV4-2	-	TRBD2	TRBJ2-4	CASSRNTNGREKNIQYF	TGTGCCAGCAGCCGGAATACGAATGGGAGGGAGAAAAACATTCAGTACTTC
TRBV16	-	-	TRBJ1-1	CASSQSLGRGEAFF	TGTGCCAGCAGCCAATCCCTGGGGCGGGGTGAAGCTTTCTTT
TRBV7-2	once	-	TRBJ1-1	CASSLRYTEAFF	TGTGCCAGCAGCTTACGGTACACTGAAGCTTTCTTT
TRBV7-2	once	-	TRBJ2-3	CASSPARDTKRTDTQYF	TGTGCCAGCAGCCCCGCCCGGGACACCAAACGCACAGATACGCAGTATTTT
TRBV3-1/TRBV3-2	-	-	TRBJ1-2	CASSQLDSNYGYTF	TGTGCCAGCAGCCAGCTTGACTCCAACTATGGCTACACCTTC
TRBV19	-	TRBD2	TRBJ2-1	CASSILAGSDEQFF	TGTGCCAGTAGTATCCTAGCGGGATCGGATGAGCAGTTCTTC
TRBV28	-	-	TRBJ2-7	CASSLQGPPPKEQYF	TGTGCCAGCAGTCTACAGGGCCCTCCTCCTAAGGAGCAGTACTTC
TRBV4-2	-	TRBD2	TRBJ2-1	CASSPGTSDYNEQFF	TGTGCCAGCAGCCCCGGGACTAGCGACTACAATGAGCAGTTCTTC
TRBV4-1	-	-	TRBJ1-6	CASSPRGRQNSPLHF	TGCGCCAGCAGCCCCCGCGGCCGCCAAAATTCACCCCTCCACTTT
TRBV18	-	-	TRBJ2-1	CASSPGSLEQFF	TGTGCCAGCTCACCAGGCAGTCTTGAGCAGTTCTTC
TRBV6-5	-	-	TRBJ1-6	CASSYESSPLHF	TGTGCCAGCAGTTACGAGAGCTCACCCCTCCACTTT
TRBV28	-	-	TRBJ1-5	CASSFGEILQPQHF	TGTGCCAGCAGTTTCGGGGAGATTCTTCAGCCCCAGCATTTT
TRBV7-8	-	-	TRBJ2-1	CASSPAREYNEQFF	TGTGCCAGCAGCCCCGCGAGGGAATACAATGAGCAGTTCTTC
TRBV24-1	-	-	TRBJ1-5	CATSGQGSASQPQHF	TGTGCCACCAGTGGTCAGGGGTCGGCAAGTCAGCCCCAGCATTTT
TRBV3-1/TRBV3-2	-	-	TRBJ2-7	CASSQVLSYEQYF	TGTGCCAGCAGCCAAGTTCTCTCCTACGAGCAGTACTTC
TRBV6-5	-	-	TRBJ2-5	CASSFLEQETQYF	TGTGCCAGCAGCTTCCTAGAGCAAGAGACCCAGTACTTC
TRBV27	many	-	TRBJ1-6	CASSPRGSSYNSPLHF	TGTGCCAGCAGTCCCCGAGGGAGCTCCTATAATTCACCCCTCCACTTT
TRBV10-1	-	TRBD2	TRBJ2-1	CASSRAGEQFF	TGCGCCAGCAGTAGAGCGGGAGAGCAGTTCTTC
TRBV5-6	-	TRBD2	TRBJ2-1	CASRLAGAYNEQFF	TGTGCCAGCAGGCTAGCGGGAGCTTACAATGAGCAGTTCTTC
TRBV11-2	-	-	TRBJ2-1	CASSPAGSFAGNEQFF	TGTGCCAGCAGCCCCGCCGGCAGTTTCGCGGGCAATGAGCAGTTCTTC
TRBV12-3/TRBV12-4	-	-	TRBJ1-5	CASSFLDQPQHF	TGTGCCAGCAGTTTCCTTGATCAGCCCCAGCATTTT
TRBV28	-	-	TRBJ2-6	CASSTRPVEAARSGANVLTF	TGTGCCAGCAGCACCCGGCCGGTGGAGGCAGCTAGATCTGGGGCCAACGTCCTGACTTTC
TRBV30	-	TRBD1	TRBJ1-6	CAWSESWTGASPLHF	TGTGCCTGGAGTGAAAGCTGGACAGGGGCTTCACCCCTCCACTTT
TRBV7-9	-	TRBD1	TRBJ2-7	CASSSQGDEQYF	TGTGCCAGCAGCTCCCAGGGGGACGAGCAGTACTTC
TRBV27	-	-	TRBJ2-5	CASSLGAGETQYF	TGTGCCAGCAGTTTAGGGGCAGGTGAGACCCAGTACTTC
TRBV7-6	-	-	TRBJ2-4	CASSLGRTGALSAIQYF	TGTGCCAGCAGCTTAGGTCGTACGGGAGCATTATCGGCCATTCAGTACTTC
TRBV7-8	-	-	TRBJ1-2	CASSSPVPGYTF	TGTGCCAGCAGCTCTCCCGTTCCTGGCTACACCTTC
TRBV28	-	TRBD1	TRBJ1-1	CASSRLGTGMNTEAFF	TGTGCCAGCAGTCGATTAGGGACAGGGATGAACACTGAAGCTTTCTTT
TRBV20-1	-	-	TRBJ1-2	CSADSYGYTF	TGCAGTGCTGACTCTTATGGCTACACCTTC
TRBV5-4	-	-	TRBJ2-2	CASSPGQKPGELFF	TGTGCCAGCAGCCCAGGACAGAAACCCGGGGAGCTGTTTTTT
TRBV27	-	-	TRBJ1-4	CASSFRGATNEKLFF	TGTGCCAGCAGTTTCCGGGGGGCAACTAATGAAAAACTGTTTTTT
TRBV11-3	-	-	TRBJ2-1	CASSGASPTPYNEQFF	TGTGCCAGCAGTGGGGCAAGCCCTACCCCTTACAATGAGCAGTTCTTC
TRBV6-5	-	-	TRBJ1-5	CASSYVPNQPQHF	TGTGCCAGCAGTTACGTCCCGAATCAGCCCCAGCATTTT
TRBV7-8	-	-	TRBJ2-3	CASSLVAGGIDTQYF	TGTGCCAGCAGCTTAGTTGCTGGAGGAATCGATACGCAGTATTTT
TRBV7-2	-	-	TRBJ1-5	CASSPAGGDSNQPQHF	TGTGCCAGCAGCCCCGCCGGAGGGGATAGCAATCAGCCCCAGCATTTT
TRBV7-6	-	TRBD2	TRBJ2-5	CASSLGLAGVRGETQYF	TGTGCCAGCAGCTTAGGGTTAGCGGGAGTGAGGGGGGAGACCCAGTACTTC
TRBV27	-	TRBD1	TRBJ2-3	CASSLGQGKFPRTSTDTQYF	TGTGCCAGCAGCCTAGGACAGGGAAAATTTCCTAGAACTAGCACAGATACGCAGTATTTT
TRBV7-9	-	TRBD2	TRBJ2-7	CASSSLAGTNAYEQYF	TGTGCCAGCAGCTCACTCGCCGGGACTAACGCCTACGAGCAGTACTTC
TRBV5-1	-	TRBD1	TRBJ1-6	CASSQMGQGNSPLHF	TGCGCCAGCTCACAAATGGGACAGGGGAACTCACCCCTCCACTTT
TRBV27	-	TRBD1	TRBJ1-2	CASRTGEDYGYTF	TGTGCCAGCAGGACAGGGGAGGACTATGGCTACACCTTC
TRBV3-1/TRBV3-2	-	TRBD1	TRBJ1-2	CASSQGQGAAGYTF	TGTGCCAGCAGCCAGGGACAGGGGGCGGCCGGCTACACCTTC
TRBV12-3/TRBV12-4	-	TRBD1	TRBJ1-2	CASSWTGDRYTF	TGTGCCAGCAGTTGGACAGGGGACCGCTACACCTTC
TRBV10-3	-	TRBD1	TRBJ1-1	CAIGQGDYTEAFF	TGTGCCATCGGACAGGGGGATTACACTGAAGCTTTCTTT
TRBV9	-	-	TRBJ2-3	CASSPQIADTQYF	TGTGCCAGCAGCCCTCAAATAGCAGATACGCAGTATTTT
TRBV28	-	TRBD2	TRBJ2-1	CASSSTVRGLAQIEQFF	TGTGCCAGCAGTTCCACCGTACGGGGACTAGCCCAAATCGAGCAGTTCTTC
TRBV6-5	-	-	TRBJ1-2	CASSRSTAANYGYTF	TGTGCCAGCAGCCGGAGTACAGCGGCTAACTATGGCTACACCTTC
TRBV27	-	-	TRBJ1-3	CASSRTGSGNTIYF	TGTGCCAGCAGTCGAACAGGCTCTGGAAACACCATATATTTT
TRBV7-8	-	TRBD1	TRBJ1-5	CASSLLSQGAGNQPQHF	TGTGCCAGCAGCCTCTTGTCACAGGGGGCGGGCAATCAGCCCCAGCATTTT
TRBV3-1/TRBV3-2	-	TRBD2	TRBJ2-1	CASSPGTSGSFYNEQFF	TGTGCCAGCAGCCCCGGGACTAGCGGGAGTTTCTACAATGAGCAGTTCTTC
TRBV14	once	-	TRBJ1-4	CASSHGEKLFF	TGTGCCAGCAGCCACGGGGAAAAACTGTTTTTT
TRBV12-5	few	TRBD2	TRBJ2-4	CASGGSGTGGIQYF	TGTGCTAGTGGGGGATCAGGGACGGGAGGCATTCAGTACTTC
TRBV19	-	TRBD1	TRBJ2-1	CASRGQVGNEQFF	TGTGCCAGTAGAGGACAGGTAGGAAATGAGCAGTTCTTC
TRBV5-1	-	TRBD2	TRBJ2-7	CASSLSGRASYEQYF	TGCGCCAGCAGCTTGAGCGGGAGGGCCTCCTACGAGCAGTACTTC